This T cell receptor beta chain was sequenced during a study of molecular identifiers for immune sequencing clone quantification. On the study more broadly: Replicate experiments took RNA from roughly 20,000 or 100,000 naive CD8 cells, divided it five ways and sequenced four.

The sample holds many counts of this clonotype. As yet, its antigen is unknown. Study-wide results and caveats: It was shown that clones above 20 RNA copies held over 97% of effector molecules, but under 1% in naive cells.

TCRdb called the PCR reads again in MiXCR, with one record for every CDR3 protein. The sample carries just under 650,000 distinct CDR3 sequences, 15% to 20% recorded once. Deletions cut 1 base from V and 1 base from J, with 4 bases between. CDR3 size: 13 residues. Germline values: CDR1 ENHRY, CDR2 SYGVKD. This clonotype originated in a human donor in good health. Some libraries in this study had Jurkat cell RNA spiked in. The chain carries TRBV10-3 and TRBJ1-1; D unresolved. What was sequenced was naive CD8+ T cells from blood, with Jurkat cell RNA spiked in. Specified subset: FACS-sorted CD8+CD4-CCR7+CD45RA+ naive T cells. CDR3 protein: CAISEFQNTEAFF. DNA for the CDR3: TGTGCCATCAGTGAGTTTCAGAACACTGAAGCTTTCTTT.